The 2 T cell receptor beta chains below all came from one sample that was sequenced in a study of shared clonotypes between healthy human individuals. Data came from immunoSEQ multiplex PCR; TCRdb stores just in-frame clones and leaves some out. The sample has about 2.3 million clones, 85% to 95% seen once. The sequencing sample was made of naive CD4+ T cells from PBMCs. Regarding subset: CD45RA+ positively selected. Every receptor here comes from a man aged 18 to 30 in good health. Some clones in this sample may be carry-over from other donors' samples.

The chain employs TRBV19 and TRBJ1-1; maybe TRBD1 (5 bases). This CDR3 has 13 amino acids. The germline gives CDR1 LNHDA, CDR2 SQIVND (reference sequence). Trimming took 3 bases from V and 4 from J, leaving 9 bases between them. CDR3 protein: CASSMGPFTEAFF. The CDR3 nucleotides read TGTGCCAGTAGTATGGGACCGTTCACTGAAGCTTTCTTT.

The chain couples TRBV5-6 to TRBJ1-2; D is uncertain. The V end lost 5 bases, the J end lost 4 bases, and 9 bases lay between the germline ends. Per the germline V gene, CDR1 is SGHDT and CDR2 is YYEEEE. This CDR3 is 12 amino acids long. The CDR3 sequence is CASSYGRYGYTF. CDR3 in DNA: TGTGCCAGCAGTTATGGGCGCTATGGCTACACCTTC.